This TCR beta chain was captured in a study of response to subunit inactivated influenza vaccine. The length of the CDR3 is 17 residues. In germline, CDR1 is LGHDT, CDR2 YNNKEL (reference sequence). In TCRdb, the RT-PCR reads were re-called with MiXCR into one record per CDR3 protein. The sample records around 490,000 distinct CDR3 sequences, under 9% being singletons. Comments on this clonotype: The antigen remains unidentified. One end of the junction fails to match germline, which may point to a read error.

Regarding the study as a whole: Seasonal influenza vaccination, on each occasion, was suggested by the authors to recruit few new T cells.

The origin of this receptor is a man between 50 and 69 years old who received an inactivated influenza vaccine. The input for sequencing was PBMCs from blood, taken less than 30 months after vaccination. The chain employs TRBV3-1 and TRBJ2-7; 14 positions agree with TRBD2. This CDR3 reads CACSQDSGTSGSYEQYF. CDR3 nucleotide sequence: TGTGCCTGCAGCCAAGATAGTGGGACTAGCGGGAGCTACGAGCAGTACTTC.